One sample yielded the 14 T cell receptor beta chains listed below, sequenced in a study of CD8 T cells in ankylosing spondylitis (dated by TCRdb to the late 2010s). The method was 5' RACE. Instrument used: Illumina HiSeq 2500. TCRdb itself trimmed the public reads at Q25 with fastp, ran MiXCR and retained productive beta chains. When rows share a CDR3 protein, they turn into one entry using the most common DNA and genes. The sample table holds fewer than 200,000 distinct CDR3 sequences, of which approximately 18% were seen once. The biggest ten clones account for approximately 4% of the sample. What was sequenced was blood, either unsorted or a sorted T cell fraction (not recorded which). The receptors shown here come from a male donor aged 10 to 30 with ankylosing spondylitis or in good health (not recorded which). Donor details come from another sample of the same person, matched by shared clones.

This clonotype was observed many times. The chain links TRBV4-2 to TRBJ1-5; 7 nucleotides match TRBD1. Looked up from germline, CDR1 is LGHNA and CDR2 is YNFKEQ. Germline trimming cut 3 bases from V and 0 bases from J; bases unmatched to any gene: 5. CDR3 size: 16 residues. The CDR3 protein is CASSHRTGDSNQPQHF. The CDR3 DNA reads TGTGCCAGCAGCCACCGCACAGGGGATAGCAATCAGCCCCAGCATTTT.

This CDR3 is CASSGLAGARTGELFF. The CDR3, as DNA: TGTGCCAGCAGTGGACTAGCGGGAGCTCGAACCGGGGAGCTGTTTTTT. The rearrangement links TRBV25-1 to TRBJ2-2, with 12 bases that match TRBD2. CDR3 size: 16 residues. V shed 4 bases, J shed 5 bases, and the junction held 5 bases outside the gene matches. CDR1 is MGHDK and CDR2 is SYGVNS in the germline V gene. The variable domain in full, with the rest retrieved from reference TRBV25-1 and TRBJ2-2, is EADIYQTPRYLVIGTGKKITLECSQTMGHDKMYWYQQDPGMELHLIHYSYGVNSTEKGDLSSESTVSRIRTEHFPLTLESARPSHTSQYLCASSGLAGARTGELFFGEGSRLTVL.

This clonotype was counted ten times or more. J is TRBJ2-1 and V is TRBV14, with 12 bases aligning to TRBD2. Germline values: CDR1 SGHDN, CDR2 FVKESK. V dropped 3 bases and J dropped 12; count of bases not matched to a gene: 9. The CDR3 has 15 residues. CDR3 sequence (DNA): TGTGCCAGCAGCCAGGGTAGGACTAGCGGGAAGCGGCAGTTCTTC. It encodes CASSQGRTSGKRQFF.

This sequence joins TRBV18 and TRBJ2-1; 7 nucleotides line up with TRBD1. This CDR3 spans 14 amino acids. V was pared by 2 bases and J by 5 bases, with 3 bases of the junction left unmatched. Germline CDR1 and CDR2: KGHSH and LQKENI. CDR3 loop: CASSPSQGDNEQFF. The CDR3 bases are TGTGCCAGCTCACCAAGCCAGGGGGACAATGAGCAGTTCTTC.

There are many counts of this clonotype. V and J are TRBV13 and TRBJ2-1, with 13 bases aligning to TRBD2. The CDR3 consists of 19 residues. V gave up 5 bases and J gave up 8 bases; unmatched junction bases: 18. Per germline, CDR1 PRHDT and CDR2 FYEKMQ (reference sequence). The CDR3 nucleotides are TGTGCCAGCAGCCCCCCTTCGACCGGGACTAGCGGGATCCTGGATGAGCAGTTCTTC. Its translation: CASSPPSTGTSGILDEQFF.

This rearrangement joins TRBV25-1 to TRBJ2-7; 7 bases match TRBD1. The V gene end was trimmed by 3 bases and the J gene end by 2 bases; junction bases not matched to a gene: 4. The germline gives CDR1 MGHDK, CDR2 SYGVNS. The CDR3 totals 14 residues. The CDR3 loop reads CASSERQGAYEQYF. The CDR3 DNA sequence: TGTGCCAGCAGTGAGAGGCAGGGGGCCTACGAGCAGTACTTC.

This clonotype was recorded at least ten times. The chain carries TRBV4-1 and TRBJ2-1; D may correspond to TRBD1 or TRBD2 (6 bases each). Germline CDR1 and CDR2: MGHRA and YSYEKL. The CDR3 covers 16 residues. V dropped 4 bases and J dropped 3 bases, with 16 bases sitting between them. The CDR3 bases are TGCGCCAGCAGCCTCAATAGCGGAGGGGGCTACAATGAGCAGTTCTTC. Protein sequence: CASSLNSGGGYNEQFF.

This clonotype came up a few times. This rearrangement joins TRBV5-4 to TRBJ2-5; D may correspond to TRBD1 or TRBD2 (5 bases each). The CDR3 length is 14 residues. Germline loops: CDR1 SGHNT, CDR2 YYREEE (reference sequence). V lost 4 bases, J lost 1 base, and 11 bases lay in between. The CDR3 spells CASSRPGPQETQYF. The DNA for the CDR3 is TGTGCCAGCAGCCGACCGGGGCCCCAAGAGACCCAGTACTTC.

There are a few counts of this clonotype. The V gene is TRBV7-2, the J gene TRBJ2-2; maybe TRBD1 (6 bases). From germline, CDR1 is SGHTA and CDR2 FQGNSA. The CDR3 is 13 amino acids. V was cut by 5 bases and J by 7 bases, with 11 bases left in between. The CDR3 sequence is CASSTQGGGELFF. The CDR3 coding sequence is TGTGCCAGCAGCACCCAAGGGGGCGGGGAGCTGTTTTTT. The full variable domain, completed using reference TRBV7-2 and TRBJ2-2, is GAGVSQSPSNKVTEKGKDVELRCDPISGHTALYWYRQSLGQGLEFLIYFQGNSAPDKSGLPSDRFSAERTGGSVSTLTIQRTQQEDSAVYLCASSTQGGGELFFGEGSRLTVL.

This clonotype was seen a handful of times. J is TRBJ2-1 and V is TRBV20-1, with 12 positions matching TRBD2. The germline V gene encodes CDR1 DFQATT and CDR2 SNEGSKA (reference sequence). Trimming took 6 bases from V and 3 from J; bases not matched to a gene: 15. This CDR3 region has 18 residues. CDR3 loop: CSAPPTSGSRLIYNEQFF. The CDR3 DNA follows: TGCAGTGCCCCACCGACTAGCGGGAGCCGTCTGATCTACAATGAGCAGTTCTTC.

The rearrangement joins TRBV13 to TRBJ2-1, with 7 bases lining up with TRBD1. Germline CDR1 PRHDT, CDR2 FYEKMQ (reference sequence). This CDR3 has 14 amino acids. Trimming at V came to 7 bases and at J to 2 bases, leaving 5 bases not matched to a gene. CDR3 residues: CASTQGVAYNEQFF. The CDR3 nucleotides read TGTGCCAGCACCCAGGGGGTTGCCTACAATGAGCAGTTCTTC.

J is TRBJ2-3 and V is TRBV19, with 7 bases that match TRBD2. The CDR3 length is 16 residues. V lost 6 bases to trimming and J lost 10 bases; unmatched junction nucleotides: 19. The germline gives CDR1 LNHDA, CDR2 SQIVND (reference sequence). The CDR3 reads CASSPYTGTTSLAQYF. DNA for the CDR3: TGTGCCAGTAGCCCCTACACCGGGACTACCTCACTAGCGCAGTATTTT.

This clonotype was seen repeatedly, ten times or more. The J gene is TRBJ1-1, the V gene TRBV12-3 or TRBV12-4; D is unclear. The ends were cut back, 1 base at V and 1 base at J, with 10 bases in the middle. There are 15 residues in the CDR3. The CDR3 sequence: CASSLEVQSNTEAFF. CDR3 DNA sequence: TGTGCCAGCAGTTTAGAGGTCCAGTCGAACACTGAAGCTTTCTTT.

V and J are TRBV25-1 and TRBJ2-1, with D tentatively TRBD1 or TRBD2 (5 bases each). The V end lost 8 bases, the J end lost 0 bases, and 14 bases lay between the germline ends. The CDR3 is made up of 15 amino acids. Germline V gives CDR1 MGHDK, CDR2 SYGVNS. This CDR3 reads CASGRSGSSYNEQFF. In DNA, the CDR3 is TGTGCCAGCGGAAGATCAGGGAGCTCCTACAATGAGCAGTTCTTC.